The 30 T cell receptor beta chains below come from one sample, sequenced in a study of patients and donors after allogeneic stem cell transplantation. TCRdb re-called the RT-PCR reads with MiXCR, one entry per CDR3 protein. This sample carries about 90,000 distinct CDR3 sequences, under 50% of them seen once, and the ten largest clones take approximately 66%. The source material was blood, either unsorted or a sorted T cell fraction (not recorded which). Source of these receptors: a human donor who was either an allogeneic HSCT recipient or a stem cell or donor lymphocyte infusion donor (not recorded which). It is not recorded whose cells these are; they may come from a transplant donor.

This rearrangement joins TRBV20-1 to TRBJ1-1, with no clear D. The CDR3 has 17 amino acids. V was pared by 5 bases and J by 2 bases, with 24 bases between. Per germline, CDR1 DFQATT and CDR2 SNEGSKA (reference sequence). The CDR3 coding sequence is TGCAGTGCTTCCCTCGGTTCAGTTTTAACTCCAAACACTGAAGCTTTCTTT. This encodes CSASLGSVLTPNTEAFF.

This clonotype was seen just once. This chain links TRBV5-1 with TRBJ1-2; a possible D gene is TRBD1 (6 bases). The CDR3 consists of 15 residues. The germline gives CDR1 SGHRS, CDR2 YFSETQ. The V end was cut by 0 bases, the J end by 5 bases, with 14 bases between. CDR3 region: CASSLDPQGNYGYTF. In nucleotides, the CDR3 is TGCGCCAGCAGCTTGGATCCACAGGGAAATTATGGCTACACCTTC.

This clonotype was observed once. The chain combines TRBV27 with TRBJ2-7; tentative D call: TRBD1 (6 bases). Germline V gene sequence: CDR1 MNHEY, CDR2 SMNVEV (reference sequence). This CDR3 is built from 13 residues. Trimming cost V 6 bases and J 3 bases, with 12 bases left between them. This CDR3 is CASSADRYYEQYF. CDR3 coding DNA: TGTGCCAGCAGCGCGGACAGATACTACGAGCAGTACTTC.

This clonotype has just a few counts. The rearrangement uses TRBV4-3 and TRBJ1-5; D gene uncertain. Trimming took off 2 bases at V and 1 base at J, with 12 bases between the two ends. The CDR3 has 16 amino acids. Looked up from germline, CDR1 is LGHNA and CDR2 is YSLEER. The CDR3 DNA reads TGCGCCAGCAGCCAAAGCTTGACACCGAGCAATCAGCCCCAGCATTTT. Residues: CASSQSLTPSNQPQHF.

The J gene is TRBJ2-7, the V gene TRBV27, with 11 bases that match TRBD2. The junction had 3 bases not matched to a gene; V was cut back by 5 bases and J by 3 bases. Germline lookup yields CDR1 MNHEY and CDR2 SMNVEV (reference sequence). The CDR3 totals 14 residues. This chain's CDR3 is CASSPTSGSYEQYF. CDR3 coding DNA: TGTGCCAGCAGTCCTACTAGCGGGAGCTACGAGCAGTACTTC.

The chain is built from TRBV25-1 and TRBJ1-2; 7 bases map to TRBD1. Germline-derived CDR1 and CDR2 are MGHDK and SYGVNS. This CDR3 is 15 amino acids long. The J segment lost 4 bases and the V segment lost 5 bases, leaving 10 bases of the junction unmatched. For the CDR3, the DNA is TGTGCCAGCAGTAAATCCGGCCAGGGGGGCTATGGCTACACCTTC. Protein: CASSKSGQGGYGYTF.

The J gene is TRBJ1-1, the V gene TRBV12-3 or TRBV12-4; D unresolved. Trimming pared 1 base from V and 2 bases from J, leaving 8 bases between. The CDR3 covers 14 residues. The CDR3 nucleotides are TGTGCCAGCAGTTTAGTGGCCAGCAACACTGAAGCTTTCTTT. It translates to CASSLVASNTEAFF.

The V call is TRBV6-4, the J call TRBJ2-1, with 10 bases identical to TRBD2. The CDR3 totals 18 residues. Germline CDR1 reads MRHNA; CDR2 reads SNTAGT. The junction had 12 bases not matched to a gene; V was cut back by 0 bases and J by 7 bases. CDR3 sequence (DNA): TGTGCCAGCAGTGACTCGATTGGGCCGGTAGCGGGAGGTAATGAGCAGTTCTTC. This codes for CASSDSIGPVAGGNEQFF.

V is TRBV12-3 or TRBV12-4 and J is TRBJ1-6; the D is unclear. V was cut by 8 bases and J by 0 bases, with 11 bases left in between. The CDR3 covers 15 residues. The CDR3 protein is CASSRSSSYNSPLHF. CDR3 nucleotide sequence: TGTGCCAGCTCGCGGTCGAGCTCCTATAATTCACCCCTCCACTTT.

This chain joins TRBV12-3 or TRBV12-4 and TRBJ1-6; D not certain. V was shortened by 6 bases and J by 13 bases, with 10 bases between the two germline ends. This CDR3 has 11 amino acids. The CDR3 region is CASSEGYPLHF. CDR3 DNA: TGTGCCAGCAGCGAGGGTTATCCCCTCCACTTT.

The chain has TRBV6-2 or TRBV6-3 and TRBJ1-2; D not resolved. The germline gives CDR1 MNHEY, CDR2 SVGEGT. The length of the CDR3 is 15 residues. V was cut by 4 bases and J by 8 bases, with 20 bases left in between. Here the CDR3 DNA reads TGTGCCAGCAGTTTCGACTACCCGGTCACCTACGGCTACACCTTC. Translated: CASSFDYPVTYGYTF.

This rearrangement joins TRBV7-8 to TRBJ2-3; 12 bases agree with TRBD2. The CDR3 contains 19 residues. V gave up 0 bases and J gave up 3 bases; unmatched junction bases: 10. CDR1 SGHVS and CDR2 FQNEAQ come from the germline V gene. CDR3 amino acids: CASSLASSGRAGVTDTQYF. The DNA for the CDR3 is TGTGCCAGCAGCTTAGCGTCTAGCGGGAGGGCCGGAGTGACAGATACGCAGTATTTT.

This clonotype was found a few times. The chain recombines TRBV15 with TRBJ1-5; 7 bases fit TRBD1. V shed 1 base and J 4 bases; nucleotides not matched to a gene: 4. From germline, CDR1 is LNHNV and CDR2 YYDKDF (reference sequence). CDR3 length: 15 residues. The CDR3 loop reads CATSRGQGGNQPQHF. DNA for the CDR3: TGTGCCACCAGCAGAGGACAGGGTGGAAATCAGCCCCAGCATTTT.

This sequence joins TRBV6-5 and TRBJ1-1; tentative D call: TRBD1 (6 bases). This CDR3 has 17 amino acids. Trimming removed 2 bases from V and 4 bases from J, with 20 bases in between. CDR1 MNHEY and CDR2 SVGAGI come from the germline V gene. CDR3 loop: CASSYGPGGAVSTEAFF. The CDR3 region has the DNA TGTGCCAGCAGTTACGGTCCGGGGGGCGCAGTTAGCACTGAAGCTTTCTTT.

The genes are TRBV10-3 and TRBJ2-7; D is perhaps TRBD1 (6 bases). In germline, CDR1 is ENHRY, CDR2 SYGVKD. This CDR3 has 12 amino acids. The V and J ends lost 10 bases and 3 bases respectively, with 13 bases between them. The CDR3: CANSQGIYEQYF. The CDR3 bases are TGTGCCAACTCCCAGGGGATCTACGAGCAGTACTTC.

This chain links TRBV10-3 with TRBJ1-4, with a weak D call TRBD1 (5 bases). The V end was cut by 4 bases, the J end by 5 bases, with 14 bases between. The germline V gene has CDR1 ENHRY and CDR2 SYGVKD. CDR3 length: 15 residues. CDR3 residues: CAISAGEGRNEKLFF. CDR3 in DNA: TGTGCCATCAGTGCCGGGGAGGGGAGGAATGAAAAACTGTTTTTT.

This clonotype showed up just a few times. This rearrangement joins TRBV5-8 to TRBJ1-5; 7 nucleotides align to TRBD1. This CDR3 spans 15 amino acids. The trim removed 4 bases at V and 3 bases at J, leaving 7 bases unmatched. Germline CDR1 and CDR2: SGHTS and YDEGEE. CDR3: CASSRGTVYNQPQHF. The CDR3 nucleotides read TGTGCCAGCAGCCGAGGGACAGTATACAATCAGCCCCAGCATTTT.

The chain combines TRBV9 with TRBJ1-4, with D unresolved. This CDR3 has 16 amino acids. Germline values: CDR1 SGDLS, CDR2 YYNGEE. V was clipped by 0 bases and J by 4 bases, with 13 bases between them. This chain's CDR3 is CASSVADGPGNEKLFF. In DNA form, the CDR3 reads TGTGCCAGCAGCGTAGCAGACGGACCTGGTAATGAAAAACTGTTTTTT.

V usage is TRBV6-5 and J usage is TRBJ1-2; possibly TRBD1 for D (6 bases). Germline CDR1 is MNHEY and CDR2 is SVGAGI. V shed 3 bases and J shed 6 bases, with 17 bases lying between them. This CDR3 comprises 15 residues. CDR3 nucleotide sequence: TGTGCCAGCAGTTATCAAAACACAGGGTCTGATGGCTACACCTTC. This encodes CASSYQNTGSDGYTF.

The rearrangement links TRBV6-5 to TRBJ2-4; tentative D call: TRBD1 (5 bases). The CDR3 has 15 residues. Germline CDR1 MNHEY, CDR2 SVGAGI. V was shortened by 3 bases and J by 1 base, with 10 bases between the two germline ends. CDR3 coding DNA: TGTGCCAGCAGTTATTTCCAGGGTGCCAAAAACATTCAGTACTTC. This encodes CASSYFQGAKNIQYF.

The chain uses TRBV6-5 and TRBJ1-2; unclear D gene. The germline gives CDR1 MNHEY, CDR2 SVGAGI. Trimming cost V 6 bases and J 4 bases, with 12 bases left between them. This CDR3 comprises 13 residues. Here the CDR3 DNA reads TGTGCCAGCAGACAGTGGCTTGGCTATGGCTACACCTTC. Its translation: CASRQWLGYGYTF.

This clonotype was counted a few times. The CDR3 coding sequence is TGTGCCAGCAGTATGAGGGCTCGCCTTTCACCCCTCCACTTT. It specifies CASSMRARLSPLHF. The chain is built from TRBV25-1 and TRBJ1-6; D remains ambiguous. V was pared by 5 bases and J by 9 bases, with 14 bases between. This CDR3 comprises 14 residues. CDR1 is MGHDK and CDR2 is SYGVNS in the germline V gene. Looking up the rest from reference TRBV25-1 and TRBJ1-6 gives the full variable domain: EADIYQTPRYLVIGTGKKITLECSQTMGHDKMYWYQQDPGMELHLIHYSYGVNSTEKGDLSSESTVSRIRTEHFPLTLESARPSHTSQYLCASSMRARLSPLHFGNGTRLTVT.

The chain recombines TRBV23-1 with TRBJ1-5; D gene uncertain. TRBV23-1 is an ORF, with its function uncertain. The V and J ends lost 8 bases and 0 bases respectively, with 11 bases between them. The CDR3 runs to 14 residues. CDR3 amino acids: CASFKGVSNQPQHF. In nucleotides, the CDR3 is TGCGCCAGCTTTAAAGGTGTTAGCAATCAGCCCCAGCATTTT.

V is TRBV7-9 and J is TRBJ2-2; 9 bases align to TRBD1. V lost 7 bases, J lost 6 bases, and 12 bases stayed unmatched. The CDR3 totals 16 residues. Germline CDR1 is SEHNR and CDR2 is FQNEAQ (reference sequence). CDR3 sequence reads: CASTTPGQGAAGELFF. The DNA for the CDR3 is TGTGCCAGCACCACCCCGGGACAGGGTGCGGCCGGGGAGCTGTTTTTT. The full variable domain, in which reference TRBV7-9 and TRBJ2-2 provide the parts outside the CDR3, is DTGVSQNPRHKITKRGQNVTFRCDPISEHNRLYWYRQTLGQGPEFLTYFQNEAQLEKSRLLSDRFSAERPKGSFSTLEIQRTEQGDSAMYLCASTTPGQGAAGELFFGEGSRLTVL.

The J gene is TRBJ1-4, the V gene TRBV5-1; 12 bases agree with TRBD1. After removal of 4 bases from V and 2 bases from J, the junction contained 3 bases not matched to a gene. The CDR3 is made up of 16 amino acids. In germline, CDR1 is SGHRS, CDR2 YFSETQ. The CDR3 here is CASSEGQGATNEKLFF. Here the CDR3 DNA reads TGCGCCAGCAGCGAGGGACAGGGGGCGACTAATGAAAAACTGTTTTTT. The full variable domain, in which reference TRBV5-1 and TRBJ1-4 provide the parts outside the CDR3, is KAGVTQTPRYLIKTRGQQVTLSCSPISGHRSVSWYQQTPGQGLQFLFEYFSETQRNKGNFPGRFSGRQFSNSRSEMNVSTLELGDSALYLCASSEGQGATNEKLFFGSGTQLSVL.

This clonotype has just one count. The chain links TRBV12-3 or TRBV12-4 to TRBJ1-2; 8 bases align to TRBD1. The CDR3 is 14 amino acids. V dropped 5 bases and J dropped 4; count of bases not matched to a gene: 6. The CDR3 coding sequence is TGTGCCAGCAGTACCAATCAGGGGGCCTATGGCTACACCTTC. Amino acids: CASSTNQGAYGYTF.

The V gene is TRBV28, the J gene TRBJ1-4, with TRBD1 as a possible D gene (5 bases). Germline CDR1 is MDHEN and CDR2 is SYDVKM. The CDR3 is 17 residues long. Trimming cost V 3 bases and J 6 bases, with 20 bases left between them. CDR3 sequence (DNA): TGTGCCAGCAGTTTCGTCGGGAGGGGCAGAAACGATGAAAAACTGTTTTTT. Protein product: CASSFVGRGRNDEKLFF.

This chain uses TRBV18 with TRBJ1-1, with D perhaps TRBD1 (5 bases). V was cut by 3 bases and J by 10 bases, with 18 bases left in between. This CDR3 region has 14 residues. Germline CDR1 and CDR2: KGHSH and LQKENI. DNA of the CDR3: TGTGCCAGCTCACCTATCGACAGCTCTTGGGGAGCTTTCTTT. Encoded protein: CASSPIDSSWGAFF.

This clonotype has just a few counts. The DNA of the CDR3 is TGTGCCAGCAGCCCTTCGCTAGGCGGCAATTCACCCCTCCACTTT. Protein: CASSPSLGGNSPLHF. The chain has TRBV7-8 and TRBJ1-6; D ambiguous. Germline V gene data show CDR1 as SGHVS and CDR2 as FQNEAQ. The CDR3 covers 15 residues. Trimming pared 5 bases from V and 7 bases from J, leaving 15 bases between.

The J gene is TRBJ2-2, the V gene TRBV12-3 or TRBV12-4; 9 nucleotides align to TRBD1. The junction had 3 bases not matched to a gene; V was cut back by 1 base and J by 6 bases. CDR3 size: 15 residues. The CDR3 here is CASSLVQGAAGELFF. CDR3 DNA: TGTGCCAGCAGTTTAGTACAGGGGGCTGCCGGGGAGCTGTTTTTT.